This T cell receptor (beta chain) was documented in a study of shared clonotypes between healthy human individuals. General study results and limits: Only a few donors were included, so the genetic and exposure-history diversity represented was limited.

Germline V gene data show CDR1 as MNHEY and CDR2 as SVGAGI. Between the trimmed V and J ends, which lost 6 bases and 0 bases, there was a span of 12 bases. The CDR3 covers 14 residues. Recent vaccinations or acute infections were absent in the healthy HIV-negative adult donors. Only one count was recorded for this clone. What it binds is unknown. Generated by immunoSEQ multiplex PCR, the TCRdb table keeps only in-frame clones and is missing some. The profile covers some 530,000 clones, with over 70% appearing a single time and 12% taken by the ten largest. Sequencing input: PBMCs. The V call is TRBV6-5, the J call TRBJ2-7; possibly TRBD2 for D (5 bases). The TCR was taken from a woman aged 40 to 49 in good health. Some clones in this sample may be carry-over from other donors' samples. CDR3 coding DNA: TGTGCCAGCAGACTCGACGGGAACTCCTACGAGCAGTACTTC. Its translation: CASRLDGNSYEQYF.